Below, 11 T cell receptor beta chains from the same sample are listed, as sequenced in a study of T cells in localized non-small cell lung cancer. The table came from immunoSEQ multiplex PCR; TCRdb's copy has only in-frame clones and leaves some out. The table has 4,000 to 6,500 clones, roughly 33% seen once; the top ten hold less than 8%. Source: lung tumor tissue, taken before any cancer treatment. The receptors here all came from a female donor of 60 years or more with stage I lung adenocarcinoma.

The chain is built from TRBV30 and TRBJ1-6; TRBD1 matches at 10 bases. V lost 1 base and J lost 9; bases outside the gene matches: 6. Germline V gives CDR1 GTSNPN, CDR2 SVGIG (reference sequence). There are 15 residues in the CDR3. CDR3 region: CAWSGRQGASSPLHF. The CDR3 bases are TGTGCCTGGAGTGGAAGACAGGGGGCTAGTTCACCCCTCCACTTT.

The J gene is TRBJ1-6, the V gene TRBV5-1; D is perhaps TRBD1 (6 bases). V lost 1 base and J lost 10, with 18 bases in between. The CDR3 has 16 amino acids. The germline V gene encodes CDR1 SGHRS and CDR2 YFSETQ. CDR3 coding DNA: TGCGCCAGCAGCTTGTTACTGGCAGGGGTGACCTCACCCCTCCACTTT. Protein sequence: CASSLLLAGVTSPLHF.

This clone is classed as medium-sized. The chain uses TRBV11-3 and TRBJ1-1, with D possibly TRBD1 on 6 matching bases. With 3 bases removed from V and 4 bases from J, the gap between germline ends came to 12 bases. In germline, CDR1 is SGHNT, CDR2 YENEEA. The CDR3 loop spans 14 amino acids. The CDR3 reads CASSLEGGRTEAFF. Here the CDR3 DNA reads TGTGCCAGCAGCTTGGAGGGGGGCCGCACTGAAGCTTTCTTT.

The CDR3 region has the DNA TGTGCCTGGGAAAGTATCAGGCTGGGTAAATCCGAGCAGTACTTC. This translates into CAWESIRLGKSEQYF. This chain joins TRBV30 and TRBJ2-7; D is unresolved. There are 15 residues in the CDR3. Per the germline V gene, CDR1 is GTSNPN and CDR2 is SVGIG (reference sequence). V was clipped by 5 bases and J by 6 bases, with 23 bases between them.

This clone was picked up a small number of times. V is TRBV6-8 and J is TRBJ2-7; TRBD1 agrees at 9 bases. Germline lookup yields CDR1 MNHGY and CDR2 SAAAGT. This CDR3 has 15 residues. V was pared by 1 base and J by 5 bases, with 6 bases of the junction left unmatched. CDR3 bases: TGTGCCAGCAGTTACTTGGGGACAGGGTCCAACGAGCAGTACTTC. Translating gives CASSYLGTGSNEQYF.

This clone was observed a few times. The genes are TRBV11-3 and TRBJ1-3; 8 bases agree with TRBD1. The CDR3 runs 15 residues. The germline CDR1 and CDR2 sequences are SGHNT and YENEEA. J gave up 4 bases and V 5 bases, and 7 bases lay outside the gene matches. The CDR3 region is CASSTGTGGGNTIYF. The DNA for the CDR3 is TGTGCCAGCAGCACTGGGACAGGTGGCGGAAACACCATATATTTT.

The chain joins TRBV11-3 to TRBJ2-3, with TRBD2 matching 11 bases. Unmatched junction bases numbered 3, after V lost 3 bases and J lost 1 base. The CDR3 covers 16 residues. Germline CDR1 and CDR2: SGHNT and YENEEA. CDR3 bases: TGTGCCAGCAGCTTCGGGACTAGCGGTCGCACAGATACGCAGTATTTT. Amino acids: CASSFGTSGRTDTQYF. The complete variable domain, with remaining parts taken from reference TRBV11-3 and TRBJ2-3, reads EAGVVQSPRYKIIEKKQPVAFWCNPISGHNTLYWYLQNLGQGPELLIRYENEEAVDDSQLPKDRFSAERLKGVDSTLKIQPAELGDSAVYLCASSFGTSGRTDTQYFGPGTRLTVL.

Only a few counts were recorded for this clone. The rearrangement links TRBV6-7 to TRBJ2-3; D call uncertain. TRBV6-7 has ORF status, its function being uncertain. This CDR3 region has 16 residues. Between the trimmed V and J ends, which lost 5 bases and 0 bases, there was a span of 15 bases. The CDR3 protein is CASSRSRSPSTDTQYF. DNA for the CDR3: TGTGCCAGCAGTCGCTCCAGGTCCCCTAGCACAGATACGCAGTATTTT.

The sample holds a few counts of this clone. The CDR3 bases are TGTGCCAGCAGTTACTGGAGGAACACTGAAGCTTTCTTT. It codes for CASSYWRNTEAFF. The genes are TRBV6-8 and TRBJ1-1; D remains ambiguous. The V gene's germline CDR1 is MNHGY and CDR2 SAAAGT. V lost 1 base and J lost 1, with 4 bases in between. The CDR3 sequence is 13 residues long.

This clone was observed once. V gene TRBV28 combines with J gene TRBJ1-4, with a possible D match to TRBD1 (6 bases). The germline V gene has CDR1 MDHEN and CDR2 SYDVKM. V was cut by 2 bases and J by 7 bases, with 20 bases left in between. The CDR3 covers 17 residues. As DNA, the CDR3 is TGTGCCAGCAGTTTACCCCAGAAGAGGGGGGGAGGTGAAAAACTGTTTTTT. It codes for CASSLPQKRGGGEKLFF.

The rearrangement uses TRBV19 and TRBJ2-5, with D hard to call. V lost 2 bases to trimming and J lost 2 bases, with 15 bases between them. This CDR3 has 16 residues. Germline CDR1 reads LNHDA; CDR2 reads SQIVND (reference sequence). The CDR3 DNA reads TGTGCCAGTAGTATAAGTCGAGGCAGATCTCAAGAGACCCAGTACTTC. This gives the protein CASSISRGRSQETQYF.